Listed here are 25 T cell receptor beta chains from one sample, sequenced in a study of T-cell memory formation after mild COVID-19. MiXCR, applied by TCRdb to the 5' RACE reads, yields one record per CDR3 protein. The data contain roughly 280,000 distinct CDR3 sequences, 8% to 9% of them singletons. The specimen was PBMCs or a T cell subset sorted from them (not recorded which). The receptors were sampled from a man younger than 30 who had mild COVID-19 (a few samples of this study predate the infection). Cell type and time point are not known.

This clonotype was found many times. The chain uses TRBV29-1 and TRBJ1-1; D might be TRBD1 (5 bases). Trimming removed 5 bases at V and 7 bases at J, with 8 bases between. The V gene's germline CDR1 is SQVTM and CDR2 ANQGSEA. This CDR3 spans 10 amino acids. CDR3 nucleotide sequence: TGCAGCGTTCGACAGCTTGAAGCTTTCTTT. This translates into CSVRQLEAFF.

This clonotype was seen at least ten times. The chain joins TRBV5-4 to TRBJ2-2, with TRBD1 matching 7 bases. The germline gives CDR1 SGHNT, CDR2 YYREEE (reference sequence). The CDR3 totals 17 residues. V lost 0 bases to trimming and J lost 6 bases; unmatched junction nucleotides: 11. In DNA form, the CDR3 reads TGTGCCAGCAGCTTGGAAGGAATAGGGACAGCGGCCGGGGAGCTGTTTTTT. Amino acids: CASSLEGIGTAAGELFF.

V gene TRBV10-2 combines with J gene TRBJ2-2, with TRBD1 identical over 10 bases. Germline loops: CDR1 WSHSY, CDR2 SAAADI. The V segment lost 2 bases and the J segment 6 bases; nucleotides outside the gene matches: 0. The CDR3 contains 14 residues. The CDR3 loop reads CASSEGQGAGELFF. CDR3 nucleotides: TGCGCCAGCAGTGAGGGACAGGGGGCCGGGGAGCTGTTTTTT.

This clonotype appeared a few times. Here the CDR3 reads CASRRKDRLNTEAFF. The CDR3 region has the DNA TGTGCCAGCAGACGTAAGGACAGGCTGAACACTGAAGCTTTCTTT. The chain couples TRBV7-9 to TRBJ1-1, with TRBD1 matching 7 bases. The V gene's germline CDR1 is SEHNR and CDR2 FQNEAQ (reference sequence). The CDR3 runs 15 residues. V was clipped by 6 bases and J by 0 bases; unmatched bases: 7.

The table lists this clonotype with many counts. The rearrangement uses TRBV19 and TRBJ2-7, with TRBD1 identical over 7 bases. CDR1 is LNHDA, CDR2 SQIVND, per germline (reference sequence). The CDR3 sequence is 15 residues long. With V trimmed by 8 bases and J by 3 bases, 13 bases remained unmatched. The CDR3 spells CASANVGTDYYEQYF. The CDR3 nucleotides are TGTGCCAGTGCCAATGTCGGGACAGATTACTACGAGCAGTACTTC.

This clonotype appeared a few times. J is TRBJ1-2 and V is TRBV5-1; 12 bases align to TRBD1. The CDR3 spans 15 residues. With 4 bases clipped from V and 3 bases from J, the junction kept 4 bases outside the gene matches. CDR1 is SGHRS and CDR2 is YFSETQ in the germline V gene. The CDR3 DNA is TGCGCCAGCAGCCTGGGACAGGGGGCCTACTATGGCTACACCTTC. Translated, it gives CASSLGQGAYYGYTF.

This clonotype came up a few times. The chain couples TRBV4-2 to TRBJ1-4; 10 bases match TRBD1. The CDR3 consists of 16 residues. In germline, CDR1 is LGHNA, CDR2 YNFKEQ. Trimming cost V 0 bases and J 6 bases; bases outside gene matches: 4. CDR3 in amino acids: CASSQDRGTGDEKLFF. CDR3 nucleotide sequence: TGTGCCAGCAGCCAAGATCGGGGGACAGGGGATGAAAAACTGTTTTTT.

This clonotype was counted a few times. V usage is TRBV2 and J usage is TRBJ2-7, with D perhaps matching TRBD1 (6 bases). Trimming took 6 bases from V and 0 from J, leaving 9 bases between them. The germline V gene encodes CDR1 SNHLY and CDR2 FYNNEI. The CDR3 has 13 amino acids. The CDR3 DNA reads TGTGCCAGCAGGGGGACACTCTCCTACGAGCAGTACTTC. Its translation: CASRGTLSYEQYF.

This clonotype has ten or more counts. The chain recombines TRBV5-6 with TRBJ1-2; D may be TRBD1 (6 bases). The V end was cut by 4 bases, the J end by 6 bases, with 13 bases between. This CDR3 spans 13 amino acids. The V gene's germline CDR1 is SGHDT and CDR2 YYEEEE. CDR3 sequence: CASSPRGSHGYTF. For the CDR3, the DNA is TGTGCCAGCAGCCCTAGGGGGTCTCATGGCTACACCTTC.

This clonotype was detected a few times. The genes are TRBV4-1 and TRBJ2-5, with 8 nucleotides matching TRBD2. The CDR3 covers 16 residues. From germline, CDR1 is MGHRA and CDR2 YSYEKL. Trimming removed 4 bases from V and 4 bases from J; junction bases left unmatched: 11. Here the CDR3 reads CASSLRRTAGGETQYF. The CDR3 bases are TGCGCCAGCAGCCTCAGGCGGACGGCGGGGGGAGAGACCCAGTACTTC.

This clonotype was seen many times. The rearrangement links TRBV24-1 to TRBJ1-2; tentative D call: TRBD1 (5 bases). The CDR3 extends over 14 amino acids. The germline V gene has CDR1 KGHDR and CDR2 SFDVKD. V was cut by 4 bases and J by 3 bases, with 11 bases left in between. The CDR3 loop reads CATSESGTDYGYTF. CDR3 DNA: TGTGCCACCAGTGAATCCGGGACCGACTATGGCTACACCTTC.

This clonotype showed up just a few times. The V gene is TRBV5-1, the J gene TRBJ2-7; D call uncertain. The ends were cut back, 0 bases at V and 6 bases at J, with 10 bases in the middle. Germline CDR1 SGHRS, CDR2 YFSETQ. This CDR3 has 13 amino acids. The CDR3 here is CASSLGQVAEQYF. The CDR3 DNA reads as TGCGCCAGCAGCTTGGGGCAGGTCGCCGAGCAGTACTTC.

The gene calls are TRBV12-3 or TRBV12-4 and TRBJ2-5; D is undetermined. CDR3 size: 15 residues. Trimming shortened V by 2 bases and J by 5 bases, and 15 bases separated the two germline ends. The CDR3 loop reads CASSLHDGRSETQYF. CDR3 coding DNA: TGTGCCAGCAGTTTACACGACGGACGGAGCGAGACCCAGTACTTC.

This clonotype was seen only a few times. The chain is built from TRBV6-2 or TRBV6-3 and TRBJ1-1; D call uncertain. Germline lookup yields CDR1 MNHEY and CDR2 SVGEGT. This CDR3 spans 18 amino acids. V was trimmed by 2 bases and J by 2 bases, leaving 21 bases between them. CDR3 DNA: TGTGCCAGCAGTTACCCTCCGGCGGGGTTTGGTCGAAACACTGAAGCTTTCTTT. It translates to CASSYPPAGFGRNTEAFF.

The rearrangement links TRBV3-1 to TRBJ1-5; D unresolved. Germline V lookup: CDR1 LGHDT, CDR2 YNNKEL (reference sequence). V shed 1 base and J shed 7 bases, with 14 bases lying between them. The CDR3 has 15 amino acids. The CDR3: CASSQVSGIEQPQHF. CDR3 in DNA: TGTGCCAGCAGCCAAGTCTCTGGGATAGAGCAGCCCCAGCATTTT. The variable domain in full, with the rest retrieved from reference TRBV3-1 and TRBJ1-5, is DTAVSQTPKYLVTQMGNDKSIKCEQNLGHDTMYWYKQDSKKFLKIMFSYNNKELIINETVPNRFSPKSPDKAHLNLHINSLELGDSAVYFCASSQVSGIEQPQHFGDGTRLSIL.

The V and J genes are TRBV11-2 and TRBJ2-7; D remains ambiguous. The germline CDR1 and CDR2 sequences are SGHAT and FQNNGV. Deletions cut 5 bases from V and 0 bases from J, with 11 bases between. This CDR3 region has 14 residues. The CDR3 nucleotides read TGTGCCAGCAGCCACCTGCGTTCCTCCTACGAGCAGTACTTC. The encoded protein is CASSHLRSSYEQYF.

This clonotype showed up just a few times. The V and J genes are TRBV4-1 and TRBJ2-3; possibly TRBD2 for D (7 bases). This CDR3 has 16 amino acids. The germline V gene has CDR1 MGHRA and CDR2 YSYEKL. Trimming left V 2 bases short and J 2 bases short, with 14 bases between. The CDR3 is CASSQFEGGATDTQYF. CDR3 nucleotides: TGCGCCAGCAGCCAATTTGAGGGGGGGGCCACAGATACGCAGTATTTT.

The CDR3 region has the DNA TGTGCCAGCAGTGATGACTTTGCCAAGCAGTTCTTC. This sequence encodes CASSDDFAKQFF. The gene calls are TRBV6-2 or TRBV6-3 and TRBJ2-1, with no clear D. This CDR3 has 12 residues. The V gene's germline CDR1 is MNHEY and CDR2 SVGEGT. V lost 5 bases and J lost 11, with 13 bases in between.

In its sample, this clonotype was seen many times. This rearrangement joins TRBV12-3 or TRBV12-4 to TRBJ1-4; maybe TRBD1 (6 bases). CDR3 length: 14 residues. V lost 9 bases and J 8 bases, leaving 19 bases between the germline ends. The DNA for the CDR3 is TGTGCCAGTTCCCCGGGGGCCGGACTCGAAAAACTGTTTTTT. It codes for CASSPGAGLEKLFF.

The chain has TRBV20-1 and TRBJ1-5; D remains unclear. Trimming removed 0 bases at V and 0 bases at J, with 15 bases between. CDR1 is DFQATT and CDR2 is SNEGSKA in the germline V gene (reference sequence). The CDR3 contains 17 residues. The CDR3 sequence: CSARDPRGSHSNQPQHF. The CDR3 nucleotides are TGCAGTGCTAGAGATCCGCGCGGGAGCCATAGCAATCAGCCCCAGCATTTT.

The V and J genes are TRBV29-1 and TRBJ2-3; 15 positions match TRBD2. V lost 7 bases, J lost 6 bases, and 5 bases stayed unmatched. This CDR3 contains 14 residues. Per the germline V gene, CDR1 is SQVTM and CDR2 is ANQGSEA. The CDR3 DNA is TGCAGCGCAAGCGGGACTAGCGGGGGGGATACGCAGTATTTT. Its translation is CSASGTSGGDTQYF.

This clonotype came up a few times. V and J are TRBV30 and TRBJ1-1; D is unclear. Trimming removed 0 bases from V and 5 bases from J, with 13 bases in between. The CDR3 length is 14 residues. The V gene's germline CDR1 is GTSNPN and CDR2 SVGIG (reference sequence). The CDR3 nucleotides are TGTGCCTGGAGTGTAGGTTTGGGGAAAACTGAAGCTTTCTTT. Its protein is CAWSVGLGKTEAFF.

The rearrangement uses TRBV7-2 and TRBJ1-6; D not resolved. Germline-derived CDR1 and CDR2 are SGHTA and FQGNSA. V was pared by 6 bases and J by 3 bases, with 6 bases between. The CDR3 runs to 13 residues. In DNA, the CDR3 is TGTGCCAGCAGGGCCATCTATAATTCACCCCTCCACTTT. Its protein product is CASRAIYNSPLHF.

The rearrangement joins TRBV15 to TRBJ1-5; unclear D gene. Germline V gene data show CDR1 as LNHNV and CDR2 as YYDKDF (reference sequence). V was cut by 1 base and J by 1 base, with 8 bases left in between. This CDR3 region has 15 residues. CDR3 nucleotide sequence: TGTGCCACCAGCAGAGTGGCAGGAAGCAATCAGCCCCAGCATTTT. Translating it yields CATSRVAGSNQPQHF.

Many counts were recorded for this clonotype. This sequence joins TRBV6-5 and TRBJ1-1, with TRBD1 matching 7 bases. Germline values: CDR1 MNHEY, CDR2 SVGAGI. The trim removed 6 bases at V and 3 bases at J, leaving 4 bases unmatched. This CDR3 is 13 amino acids long. CDR3 bases: TGTGCCAGCAGGCCGACAGGGTACACTGAAGCTTTCTTT. Residues: CASRPTGYTEAFF.